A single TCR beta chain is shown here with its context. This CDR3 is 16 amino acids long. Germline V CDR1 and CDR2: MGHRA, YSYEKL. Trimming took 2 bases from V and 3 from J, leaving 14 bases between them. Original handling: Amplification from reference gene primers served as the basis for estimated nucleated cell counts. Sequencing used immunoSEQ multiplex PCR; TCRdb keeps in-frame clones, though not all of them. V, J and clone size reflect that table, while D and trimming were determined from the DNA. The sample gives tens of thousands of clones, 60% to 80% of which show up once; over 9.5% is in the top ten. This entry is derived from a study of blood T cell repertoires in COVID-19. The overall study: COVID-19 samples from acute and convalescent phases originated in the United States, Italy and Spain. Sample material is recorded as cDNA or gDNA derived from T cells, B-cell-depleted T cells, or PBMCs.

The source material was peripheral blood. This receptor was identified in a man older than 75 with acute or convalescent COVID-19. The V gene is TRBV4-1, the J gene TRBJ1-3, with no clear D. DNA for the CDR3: TGCGCCAGCAGCCAATGGACGGGAAAGGGTGGAAACACCATATATTTT. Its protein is CASSQWTGKGGNTIYF.